These 23 T cell receptor beta chains were all obtained from the same sample, sequenced in a study of blood T cell repertoires in COVID-19. The method was immunoSEQ multiplex PCR; TCRdb's version includes in-frame clones alone and lacks a portion of them. The sample lists over 150,000 clones, approximately 86% occurring once. The sequenced material came from peripheral blood. All receptors derive from a man aged 60-69 years with COVID-19, enrolled during active disease.

This clone was counted only a few times. CDR3 residues: CATSDPPTDTQYF. CDR3 DNA sequence: TGTGCCACCAGTGATCCCCCGACAGATACGCAGTATTTT. This sequence joins TRBV24-1 and TRBJ2-3; unclear D gene. V was cut by 3 bases and J by 3 bases, with 6 bases left in between. Germline values: CDR1 KGHDR, CDR2 SFDVKD. This CDR3 region has 13 residues.

The rearrangement links TRBV5-1 to TRBJ2-1, with TRBD2 identical over 7 bases. The CDR3 consists of 12 residues. Germline values: CDR1 SGHRS, CDR2 YFSETQ. V trimming: 3 bases; J trimming: 10 bases; junction bases outside the gene matches: 4. The CDR3 DNA sequence: TGCGCCAGCAGCTGGACGGGAGGAGAGCAGTTCTTC. Its translation is CASSWTGGEQFF.

The genes are TRBV2 and TRBJ1-1; D is unclear. Deletions cut 6 bases from V and 2 bases from J, with 10 bases between. CDR1 and CDR2 (germline): SNHLY, FYNNEI. The CDR3 is 13 amino acids. As DNA, the CDR3 is TGTGCCAGCAGGCCTGGGCCCAACACTGAAGCTTTCTTT. It specifies CASRPGPNTEAFF.

The rearrangement uses TRBV28 and TRBJ1-1; D is possibly TRBD1 (6 bases). V lost 3 bases, J lost 0 bases, and 14 bases lay in between. CDR1 and CDR2 from the germline V gene are MDHEN and SYDVKM. This CDR3 has 16 amino acids. The CDR3 nucleotides read TGTGCCAGCAGTTTCTTGCAGGGGAACATGAACACTGAAGCTTTCTTT. Residues: CASSFLQGNMNTEAFF. The variable domain in full, with the rest retrieved from reference TRBV28 and TRBJ1-1, is DVKVTQSSRYLVKRTGEKVFLECVQDMDHENMFWYRQDPGLGLRLIYFSYDVKMKEKGDIPEGYSVSREKKERFSLILESASTNQTSMYLCASSFLQGNMNTEAFFGQGTRLTVV.

This chain connects TRBV14 to TRBJ2-3; no firm D call. CDR3 length equals 12 residues. CDR1 is SGHDN, CDR2 FVKESK, per germline. V lost 4 bases and J lost 2, with 4 bases in between. This CDR3 is CASSPYTDTQYF. DNA of the CDR3: TGTGCCAGCAGCCCTTACACAGATACGCAGTATTTT. The entire variable domain, with the rest obtained from reference TRBV14 and TRBJ2-3, is as follows: EAGVTQFPSHSVIEKGQTVTLRCDPISGHDNLYWYRRVMGKEIKFLLHFVKESKQDESGMPNNRFLAERTGGTYSTLKVQPAELEDSGVYFCASSPYTDTQYFGPGTRLTVL.

In this sample, this clone turned up once. CDR3 nucleotide sequence: TGTGCTAGTGGTTTGGCCGGAGCGGGCACAGATACGCAGTATTTT. Protein sequence: CASGLAGAGTDTQYF. The rearrangement uses TRBV12-5 and TRBJ2-3; D may be TRBD2 (5 bases). Germline V CDR1 and CDR2: LGHNT, FRNRAP. The V and J ends lost 1 base and 1 base respectively, with 9 bases between them. This CDR3 spans 15 amino acids. The full variable domain, with the rest looked up from reference TRBV12-5 and TRBJ2-3, is DARVTQTPRHKVTEMGQEVTMRCQPILGHNTVFWYRQTMMQGLELLAYFRNRAPLDDSGMPKDRFSAEMPDATLATLKIQPSEPRDSAVYFCASGLAGAGTDTQYFGPGTRLTVL.

CDR3 sequence reads: CASSESSKETQYF. For the CDR3, the DNA is TGTGCCAGCAGTGAAAGTAGCAAAGAGACCCAGTACTTC. The gene calls are TRBV6-1 and TRBJ2-5, with unresolved D. The V and J ends lost 2 bases and 3 bases respectively, with 7 bases between them. The CDR3 is made up of 13 amino acids. CDR1 is MNHNS, CDR2 SASEGT, per germline.

This rearrangement joins TRBV4-2 to TRBJ1-2; weak D call: TRBD1 (6 bases). The CDR3 length is 15 residues. The V end was cut by 0 bases, the J end by 6 bases, with 14 bases between. CDR1 and CDR2 (germline): LGHNA, YNFKEQ. CDR3 sequence reads: CASSQDPGDQNGYTF. Written as DNA, the CDR3 is TGTGCCAGCAGCCAAGATCCAGGGGACCAGAATGGCTACACCTTC.

This chain uses TRBV19 with TRBJ2-5, with TRBD2 matching 10 bases. V lost 5 bases, J lost 5 bases, and 5 bases stayed unmatched. CDR1 LNHDA and CDR2 SQIVND come from the germline V gene (reference sequence). This CDR3 has 14 amino acids. The CDR3 reads CASSPSGGWETQYF. The CDR3, as DNA: TGTGCCAGTAGTCCTAGCGGGGGCTGGGAGACCCAGTACTTC.

In DNA form, the CDR3 reads TGTGCCAGCAGTTGGACAGGGGGCAAAACTGAAGCTTTCTTT. It translates to CASSWTGGKTEAFF. The chain combines TRBV28 with TRBJ1-1; 11 positions agree with TRBD1. Unmatched junction bases numbered 3, after V lost 4 bases and J lost 5 bases. Germline V gene data show CDR1 as MDHEN and CDR2 as SYDVKM. The CDR3 extends over 14 amino acids.

This rearrangement joins TRBV24-1 to TRBJ2-1, with 15 bases identical to TRBD2. V lost 4 bases, J lost 8 bases, and 8 bases stayed unmatched. The CDR3 consists of 17 residues. CDR1 and CDR2 (germline): KGHDR, SFDVKD. Here the CDR3 DNA reads TGTGCCACCAGTGACCCCGGACTAGCGGGAGGGCCTGATGAGCAGTTCTTC. It yields the protein CATSDPGLAGGPDEQFF.

The chain carries TRBV7-2 and TRBJ2-2, with 7 bases that match TRBD1. V was pared by 4 bases and J by 4 bases, with 6 bases of the junction left unmatched. The CDR3 length is 15 residues. The germline gives CDR1 SGHTA, CDR2 FQGNSA. CDR3 residues: CASSYNRGGTGELFF. The CDR3 region has the DNA TGTGCCAGCAGCTATAACAGGGGTGGCACCGGGGAGCTGTTTTTT.

The rearrangement links TRBV9 to TRBJ2-2; D gene ambiguous. CDR1 and CDR2 from the germline V gene are SGDLS and YYNGEE. The CDR3 consists of 15 residues. V shed 0 bases and J shed 4 bases, with 10 bases lying between them. The CDR3 sequence is CASSVGLPGTGELFF. As DNA, the CDR3 is TGTGCCAGCAGCGTAGGACTCCCGGGCACCGGGGAGCTGTTTTTT.

V is TRBV2 and J is TRBJ2-3; D is undetermined. V lost 3 bases, J lost 0 bases, and 4 bases lay in between. Germline assignment: CDR1 SNHLY and CDR2 FYNNEI. The CDR3 spans 13 residues. Here the CDR3 reads CASSEESTDTQYF. The CDR3, as DNA: TGTGCCAGCAGTGAGGAGAGCACAGATACGCAGTATTTT.

The V call is TRBV4-3, the J call TRBJ1-3; D is uncertain. The germline V gene encodes CDR1 LGHNA and CDR2 YSLEER. V lost 2 bases and J 4 bases, leaving 9 bases between the germline ends. The length of the CDR3 is 14 residues. CDR3 loop: CASSQNLEGNTIYF. Written as DNA, the CDR3 is TGCGCCAGCAGCCAAAACCTGGAGGGAAACACCATATATTTT.

The chain uses TRBV11-2 and TRBJ1-5, with unresolved D. V dropped 5 bases and J dropped 1 base, with 15 bases sitting between them. In germline, CDR1 is SGHAT, CDR2 FQNNGV. This CDR3 has 16 amino acids. The CDR3 sequence is CASSQAAGGSNQPQHF. The CDR3 DNA is TGTGCCAGCAGCCAGGCGGCAGGAGGGAGCAATCAGCCCCAGCATTTT.

The chain employs TRBV5-1 and TRBJ1-2; 7 nucleotides match TRBD1. V trimming: 4 bases; J trimming: 4 bases; junction bases outside the gene matches: 7. Germline V gives CDR1 SGHRS, CDR2 YFSETQ. This CDR3 region has 14 residues. The DNA of the CDR3 is TGCGCCAGCAGCCCGCCGGGACAGATCTATGGCTACACCTTC. It translates to CASSPPGQIYGYTF.

The chain is built from TRBV5-1 and TRBJ1-1; 10 positions agree with TRBD1. V was pared by 4 bases and J by 7 bases, with 7 bases of the junction left unmatched. Germline CDR1 and CDR2: SGHRS and YFSETQ. This CDR3 is built from 14 residues. CDR3: CASSPRDRGNEAFF. The CDR3 DNA follows: TGCGCCAGCAGCCCACGGGACAGGGGTAATGAAGCTTTCTTT.

This clone showed up just once. For the CDR3, the DNA is TGTGCCAGTATTCCACAGGGAGGGGACAATCAGCCCCAGCATTTT. Translated, it gives CASIPQGGDNQPQHF. The V gene is TRBV19, the J gene TRBJ1-5, with D possibly matching TRBD1 (6 bases). Trimming left V 7 bases short and J 3 bases short, with 16 bases between. Germline values: CDR1 LNHDA, CDR2 SQIVND (reference sequence). The CDR3 consists of 15 residues.

The chain combines TRBV7-3 with TRBJ2-1, with TRBD2 matching over 9 bases. Germline CDR1 reads SGHTA; CDR2 reads FQGTGA. J gave up 4 bases and V 5 bases, and 6 bases lay outside the gene matches. This CDR3 has 15 amino acids. CDR3 sequence: CASSRRAGGYNEQFF. The CDR3 nucleotides read TGTGCCAGCAGCCGAAGAGCGGGGGGATACAATGAGCAGTTCTTC.

This CDR3 reads CASSGTGNQPQHF. Here the CDR3 DNA reads TGTGCCAGTAGTGGGACAGGCAATCAGCCCCAGCATTTT. The rearrangement joins TRBV19 to TRBJ1-5, with 7 bases fitting TRBD1. Trimming took 5 bases from V and 2 from J; bases not matched to a gene: 0. The CDR3 loop spans 13 amino acids. Germline V CDR1 and CDR2: LNHDA, SQIVND (reference sequence).

V usage is TRBV15 and J usage is TRBJ2-3, with D tentatively TRBD2 (6 bases). The germline V gene has CDR1 LNHNV and CDR2 YYDKDF (reference sequence). The ends were cut back, 0 bases at V and 5 bases at J, with 12 bases in the middle. The CDR3 is 15 residues long. Written as DNA, the CDR3 is TGTGCCACCAGCAGAGATCGGGAGTTTGGAGATACGCAGTATTTT. This translates into CATSRDREFGDTQYF. The full variable domain, in which reference TRBV15 and TRBJ2-3 provide the parts outside the CDR3, is DAMVIQNPRYQVTQFGKPVTLSCSQTLNHNVMYWYQQKSSQAPKLLFHYYDKDFNNEADTPDNFQSRRPNTSFCFLDIRSPGLGDTAMYLCATSRDREFGDTQYFGPGTRLTVL.

This sequence joins TRBV4-3 and TRBJ1-3; D gene uncertain. In germline, CDR1 is LGHNA, CDR2 YSLEER. This CDR3 is built from 21 residues. The V gene lost 6 bases and the J gene lost 0 bases, with 30 bases spanning the gap. Here the CDR3 reads CASSSTPTDPGSTNSGNTIYF. The CDR3 nucleotides are TGCGCCAGCAGTTCCACCCCTACCGACCCGGGTTCTACGAACTCTGGAAACACCATATATTTT.